These T cell receptor beta chains were read from a single sample in a study of metastatic and nonmetastatic thyroid tumors. MiXCR reprocessed the PCR reads for TCRdb. Of around 22,000 clones listed, 20% to 25% were seen once; the top ten hold roughly 12%. The sequenced sample was tumor tissue. The receptor set was obtained from a female donor with papillary thyroid cancer or a benign thyroid nodule (not recorded which). Some clones in this sample may be carry-over from other donors' samples. Each CDR3 is given with its conserved first and last residue. The D gene is left open where the match is weak. Size is stated for part of the rows, as once, few or many counts, or as a class when the clone is expanded.

J gene | V gene | CDR3 length | D gene | clone size | CDR3 DNA | CDR3 protein
TRBJ2-2 | TRBV7-2 | 15 | TRBD2 | few | TGTGCCAGCAGGCCGGGGGGGGATAGGGCCGGGGAGCTGTTTTTT | CASRPGGDRAGELFF
TRBJ2-5 | TRBV7-2 | 16 | . | once | TGTGCCAGCAGCTTATCCCGGACCGAGTGCCAAGAGACCCAGTACTTC | CASSLSRTECQETQYF
TRBJ1-2 | TRBV5-6 | 14 | . | . | TGTGCCAGCAGCTTGGGTCCAGGAATCGTCGGCTACACCTTC | CASSLGPGIVGYTF
TRBJ2-7 | TRBV6-1 | 15 | TRBD2 | few | TGTGCCAGCAGTGTAGCTAGCGGCAGCTCCTACGAGCAGTACTTC | CASSVASGSSYEQYF
TRBJ2-2 | TRBV11-3 | 14 | . | many | TGTGCCGGAAAGACAGCTCCGAACACCGGGGAGCTGTTTTTT | CAGKTAPNTGELFF
TRBJ2-7 | TRBV6-2/TRBV6-3 | 14 | . | few | TGTGCCAGCAGTTACGGGGGACTCAAATACGAGCAGTACTTC | CASSYGGLKYEQYF
TRBJ1-1 | TRBV11-2 | 16 | . | many | TGTGCCAGCAGCTCGCAGGGGTTCATCTTGAACACTGAAGCTTTCTTT | CASSSQGFILNTEAFF
TRBJ1-2 | TRBV6-2/TRBV6-3 | 14 | . | . | TGTGCCAGCAGTTACAGCTCAGGGCCCAATGGCTACACCTTC | CASSYSSGPNGYTF
TRBJ1-5 | TRBV12-3/TRBV12-4 | 12 | . | many | TGTGCCAGCAGTTACGACAATCAGCCCCAGCATTTT | CASSYDNQPQHF
TRBJ1-2 | TRBV20-1 | 17 | . | . | TGCAGTGCTAGAGATGAAGGGCGACAGGAGAGTAACTATGGCTACACCTTC | CSARDEGRQESNYGYTF
TRBJ1-1 | TRBV3-1 | 15 | . | many | TGTGCCAGCAGCCAACGAGGGGGACAAAGCCCTGAAGCTTTCTTT | CASSQRGGQSPEAFF
TRBJ2-5 | TRBV6-2/TRBV6-3 | 13 | . | . | TGTGCCAGCACCGAACGGGAACAAGAGACCCAGTACTTC | CASTEREQETQYF
TRBJ2-7 | TRBV7-2 | 15 | . | many | TGTGCCAGCAGCGCGGTAGGACAGTCGATTTACGAGCAGTACTTC | CASSAVGQSIYEQYF
TRBJ2-1 | TRBV5-1 | 14 | TRBD1 | . | TGCGCCAGCAGCATAGGGGACAGGGACAATGAGCAGTTCTTC | CASSIGDRDNEQFF
TRBJ2-5 | TRBV7-3 | 13 | . | many | TGTGCCAGCAGCTTCGGTGGACAAGAGACCCAGTACTTC | CASSFGGQETQYF
TRBJ1-5 | TRBV5-5 | 14 | . | . | TGTGCCAGCAGCTTGGAAGGGGGGAATCAGCCCCAGCATTTT | CASSLEGGNQPQHF
TRBJ2-1 | TRBV20-1 | 14 | TRBD1 | many | TGCAGTGCTAGAGGTCAGACAGGGGGCAATGAGCAGTTCTTC | CSARGQTGGNEQFF
TRBJ2-3 | TRBV4-1 | 15 | TRBD2 | many | TGCGCCAGCAGCACACTGACTAGCGGGGTAGATACGCAGTATTTT | CASSTLTSGVDTQYF
TRBJ1-2 | TRBV7-8 | 14 | . | . | TGTGCCAGCAGACAGGGAGGCCCTAACTATGGCTACACCTTC | CASRQGGPNYGYTF
TRBJ2-7 | TRBV5-8 | 14 | TRBD2 | . | TGTGCCAGCAGCTGGGGGGGGTCGGGATACGAGCAGTACTTC | CASSWGGSGYEQYF
TRBJ1-2 | TRBV6-5 | 16 | . | few | TGTGCCAGCAGTTCCTCTAGCCTCACAGCTTTCGATGGCTACACCTTC | CASSSSSLTAFDGYTF
TRBJ2-1 | TRBV11-1 | 17 | TRBD2 | . | TGTGCCAGCAGCTTACTTCCGGGACTAGCGGGATCCGGGGAGCAGTTCTTC | CASSLLPGLAGSGEQFF
TRBJ1-6 | TRBV9 | 14 | . | many | TGTGCCAGCAGCGAGGGAAGGGGATTATCACCCCTCCACTTT | CASSEGRGLSPLHF
TRBJ2-1 | TRBV9 | 16 | TRBD2 | many | TGTGCCAGCAGCCCACTAGCGGCAGACTCCTACAATGAGCAGTTCTTC | CASSPLAADSYNEQFF
TRBJ2-1 | TRBV9 | 14 | TRBD2 | few | TGTGCCAGCAGCGCAGCGGGGGCCTACAATGAGCAGTTCTTC | CASSAAGAYNEQFF
TRBJ2-7 | TRBV7-2 | 13 | . | medium-sized | TGTGCCAGCAGCTTAGATGCGAGTTACGAGCAGTACTTC | CASSLDASYEQYF
TRBJ2-1 | TRBV20-1 | 14 | . | few | TGCAGTGCTAGTCGGCCGATTTCCTACAATGAGCAGTTCTTC | CSASRPISYNEQFF
TRBJ2-5 | TRBV6-1 | 16 | . | . | TGTGCCACCCAGAGTCCCTCGTCGGACAGACAAGAGACCCAGTACTTC | CATQSPSSDRQETQYF
TRBJ2-7 | TRBV20-1 | 13 | . | . | TGCAGTGCTCATGTCGGGGGCAGGTACGAGCAGTACTTC | CSAHVGGRYEQYF
TRBJ2-1 | TRBV9 | 13 | . | . | TGTGCCAGCAGCGTAGTTAGGGGGGTTGAGCAGTTCTTC | CASSVVRGVEQFF
TRBJ2-3 | TRBV6-1 | 14 | . | many | TGTGCCAGCAGAAGACCGGGAGTTCGGGATACGCAGTATTTT | CASRRPGVRDTQYF
TRBJ2-3 | TRBV6-1 | 15 | TRBD1 | . | TGTGCCAGCACCGACAGGGGAGATCGCACAGATACGCAGTATTTT | CASTDRGDRTDTQYF
TRBJ1-1 | TRBV6-4 | 14 | . | few | TGTGCCAGCAGCCCGGGGGGAGTTAACACTGAAGCTTTCTTT | CASSPGGVNTEAFF
TRBJ2-1 | TRBV11-1 | 15 | TRBD1 | . | TGTGCCAGCAGCACTACAGGGGGCCCGGGGAATGAGCAGTTCTTC | CASSTTGGPGNEQFF
TRBJ1-2 | TRBV6-2/TRBV6-3 | 15 | TRBD1 | few | TGTGCCAGCAGTCCACAGGGGACAGGTCGTATTGGCTACACCTTC | CASSPQGTGRIGYTF
TRBJ1-1 | TRBV18 | 14 | . | . | TGTGCCAGCTCACAACTGGGACACAACACTGAAGCTTTCTTT | CASSQLGHNTEAFF
TRBJ2-7 | TRBV11-2 | 19 | . | . | TGTGCCAGCAGCCCTTCCGTCGCGTCCCCGACACCCATTGCCTACGAGCAGTACTTC | CASSPSVASPTPIAYEQYF
TRBJ1-2 | TRBV20-1 | 15 | TRBD1 | once | TGCAGTGCTAAGGGACAGACAAGAGCTAACTATGGCTACACCTTC | CSAKGQTRANYGYTF
TRBJ2-7 | TRBV4-1 | 16 | TRBD2 | few | TGCGCCAGCAGCCAAGAGGCGGGAGGATACTCCTACGAGCAGTACTTC | CASSQEAGGYSYEQYF
TRBJ1-5 | TRBV27 | 14 | TRBD1 | . | TGTGCCAGCAGTTCGGGGACAGTCAATCAGCCCCAGCATTTT | CASSSGTVNQPQHF
TRBJ1-4 | TRBV10-3 | 14 | . | . | TGTGCCATCAGTACGTCTGCAACTAATGAAAAACTGTTTTTT | CAISTSATNEKLFF
TRBJ2-2 | TRBV4-3 | 13 | . | . | TGCGCCAGCAGCCAAGAGGTGTCGTTTGAGCTGTTTTTT | CASSQEVSFELFF
TRBJ1-1 | TRBV20-1 | 18 | . | medium-sized | TGCAGTGCTAGAGGCTACTCGGTTTTGCATGCTGGTAACACTGAAGCTTTCTTT | CSARGYSVLHAGNTEAFF
TRBJ2-1 | TRBV6-2/TRBV6-3 | 13 | TRBD1 | . | TGTGCCAGCAAGGGGGCGGCATACAATGAGCAGTTCTTC | CASKGAAYNEQFF
TRBJ2-7 | TRBV20-1 | 13 | . | many | TGCAGTGCCCCTGGTCCGATGGCCTACGAGCAGTACTTC | CSAPGPMAYEQYF
TRBJ2-7 | TRBV12-3/TRBV12-4 | 15 | TRBD2 | many | TGTGCCAGCAGTTTATCTAGCGGGAGAACTTACGAGCAGTACTTC | CASSLSSGRTYEQYF
TRBJ1-3 | TRBV7-2 | 14 | . | . | TGTGCCAGCAGCCCATCAAACTCTGGAAACACCATATATTTT | CASSPSNSGNTIYF
TRBJ1-2 | TRBV20-1 | 15 | . | medium-sized | TGCAGTGCTAGAGATCCACACAGGGTAAACTATGGCTACACCTTC | CSARDPHRVNYGYTF
TRBJ2-7 | TRBV7-9 | 13 | . | . | TGTGCCAGCAGCTTAGCAAACAGGTACGAGCAGTACTTC | CASSLANRYEQYF
TRBJ2-7 | TRBV10-1 | 13 | . | large | TGCGCCAGCAGTGAGGGCATCCGCTACGAGCAGTACTTC | CASSEGIRYEQYF
TRBJ1-1 | TRBV20-1 | 19 | TRBD1 | . | TGCAGTGCTAGAGGTGAAAAGCACCGGGACAGAGCACTGAACACTGAAGCTTTCTTT | CSARGEKHRDRALNTEAFF
TRBJ2-1 | TRBV11-2 | 16 | TRBD2 | few | TGTGCCAGCAGCTACGAACCAGCGGGAGCCTACAATGAGCAGTTCTTC | CASSYEPAGAYNEQFF
TRBJ2-2 | TRBV30 | 14 | . | . | TGTGCCTGGATTGGAGGGGCGAACACCGGGGAGCTGTTTTTT | CAWIGGANTGELFF
TRBJ1-4 | TRBV30 | 12 | TRBD1 | . | TGTGCCTGGAGACAGGGGTTTGAAAAACTGTTTTTT | CAWRQGFEKLFF
TRBJ2-7 | TRBV10-3 | 12 | . | medium-sized | TGTGCCATCAGTGAGTCAGGTCAAGAGCAGTACTTC | CAISESGQEQYF
TRBJ2-1 | TRBV7-9 | 12 | TRBD2 | many | TGTGAGGCGGGAGCGTCCTACAATGAGCAGTTCTTC | CEAGASYNEQFF
TRBJ1-4 | TRBV24-1 | 13 | . | . | TGTGCCAGCAGGCGACTTTTAGATGAAAAACTGTTTTTT | CASRRLLDEKLFF